The 21 T cell receptor beta chains reported below all come from one sample, sequenced in a study of blood T cell repertoires in COVID-19. Repertoires were generated with immunoSEQ multiplex PCR, while TCRdb's copy carries only in-frame clones and drops some. The table shows more than 250,000 clones, with over 75% occurring only once. The sample was peripheral blood. These TCRs come from a man in his fifties with active or convalescent COVID-19.

This clone was observed a few times. CDR3: CASSQGLSNEQYF. CDR3 DNA: TGCGCCAGCAGCCAGGGACTAAGTAACGAGCAGTACTTC. The chain has TRBV4-3 and TRBJ2-7, with 7 bases lining up with TRBD2. In germline, CDR1 is LGHNA, CDR2 YSLEER. With V trimmed by 3 bases and J by 5 bases, 4 bases remained unmatched. The CDR3 length is 13 residues.

About this clone: Other nucleotide sequences in the sample specify the same CDR3. The V gene is TRBV19, the J gene TRBJ1-5; D unresolved. The CDR3 is 14 amino acids. The V end lost 3 bases, the J end lost 0 bases, and 6 bases lay between the germline ends. Looked up from germline, CDR1 is LNHDA and CDR2 is SQIVND (reference sequence). The CDR3 here is CASSIDISNQPQHF. The CDR3 bases are TGTGCCAGTAGTATCGACATTAGCAATCAGCCCCAGCATTTT.

The chain employs TRBV3-1 (or the pseudogene TRBV3-2) and TRBJ1-3, with TRBD1 matching over 7 bases. The CDR3 runs to 17 residues. Germline CDR1 and CDR2: LGHDT and YNNKEL (reference sequence). Unmatched junction bases numbered 9, after V lost 4 bases and J lost 0 bases. CDR3 DNA: TGTGCCAGCAGCCTTGGACAGGACAGCAGCTCTGGAAACACCATATATTTT. Protein sequence: CASSLGQDSSSGNTIYF.

This sequence joins TRBV29-1 and TRBJ2-5, with TRBD2 identical over 10 bases. V dropped 4 bases and J dropped 5; count of bases not matched to a gene: 4. This CDR3 spans 13 amino acids. Looked up from germline, CDR1 is SQVTM and CDR2 is ANQGSEA. CDR3 nucleotides: TGCAGCGTTGGACTAGCGGGTTCGGAGACCCAGTACTTC. The encoded protein is CSVGLAGSETQYF.

The chain uses TRBV11-1 and TRBJ1-1; D perhaps matches TRBD1 (5 bases). V was pared by 5 bases and J by 1 base, with 8 bases between. In germline, CDR1 is SGHAT, CDR2 FQDESV (reference sequence). The CDR3 spans 13 residues. CDR3 sequence (DNA): TGTGCCAGCAGCCGCGACAGGAACACTGAAGCTTTCTTT. Translated: CASSRDRNTEAFF.

This sequence joins TRBV9 and TRBJ2-3, with 7 bases identical to TRBD1. Germline V gene data show CDR1 as SGDLS and CDR2 as YYNGEE. Trimming cost V 0 bases and J 1 base; bases outside gene matches: 2. The CDR3 sequence is 15 residues long. In DNA, the CDR3 is TGTGCCAGCAGCGTAGTCGACAGGGGCACAGATACGCAGTATTTT. It translates to CASSVVDRGTDTQYF.

The J gene is TRBJ1-2, the V gene TRBV29-1; possible D gene TRBD1, 5 bases. The CDR3 extends over 13 amino acids. In germline, CDR1 is SQVTM, CDR2 ANQGSEA. V was shortened by 7 bases and J by 3 bases, with 15 bases between the two germline ends. As DNA, the CDR3 is TGCAGCGCCGCGGACACACCTTACTATGGCTACACCTTC. Its protein product is CSAADTPYYGYTF. The complete variable domain, with remaining parts taken from reference TRBV29-1 and TRBJ1-2, reads SAVISQKPSRDICQRGTSLTIQCQVDSQVTMMFWYRQQPGQSLTLIATANQGSEATYESGFVIDKFPISRPNLTFSTLTVSNMSPEDSSIYLCSAADTPYYGYTFGSGTRLTVV.

The CDR3 reads CASKGNSGPRTITGELFF. CDR3 sequence (DNA): TGTGCCAGCAAGGGGAATAGCGGGCCCCGGACGATCACCGGGGAGCTGTTTTTT. This sequence joins TRBV11-2 and TRBJ2-2; 7 nucleotides align to TRBD2. The CDR3 consists of 18 residues. CDR1 is SGHAT, CDR2 FQNNGV, per germline. The V gene end was trimmed by 7 bases and the J gene end by 4 bases; junction bases not matched to a gene: 18.

The genes are TRBV30 and TRBJ1-3; D is uncertain. CDR3 length: 13 amino acids. Trimming pared 5 bases from V and 2 bases from J, leaving 10 bases between. Per the germline V gene, CDR1 is GTSNPN and CDR2 is SVGIG (reference sequence). In DNA, the CDR3 is TGTGCCTGGTCAGATACCCCTGGAAACACCATATATTTT. This sequence encodes CAWSDTPGNTIYF.

The chain is built from TRBV5-1 and TRBJ2-5; D gene uncertain. The CDR3 loop spans 14 amino acids. V shed 3 bases and J shed 0 bases, with 9 bases lying between them. Germline-derived CDR1 and CDR2 are SGHRS and YFSETQ. The CDR3 DNA is TGCGCCAGCAGCTCCATCATGTACCAAGAGACCCAGTACTTC. It yields the protein CASSSIMYQETQYF.

The rearrangement joins TRBV28 to TRBJ1-6; D may be TRBD1 (6 bases). The V end was cut by 6 bases, the J end by 6 bases, with 15 bases between. CDR1 is MDHEN, CDR2 SYDVKM, per germline. The CDR3 is 15 amino acids. The CDR3: CASRTHRASNSPLHF. Here the CDR3 DNA reads TGTGCCAGCAGGACCCACAGGGCCTCTAATTCACCCCTCCACTTT. Looking up the rest from reference TRBV28 and TRBJ1-6 gives the full variable domain: DVKVTQSSRYLVKRTGEKVFLECVQDMDHENMFWYRQDPGLGLRLIYFSYDVKMKEKGDIPEGYSVSREKKERFSLILESASTNQTSMYLCASRTHRASNSPLHFGNGTRLTVT.

The V gene is TRBV2, the J gene TRBJ2-7, with 15 bases matching TRBD2. In germline, CDR1 is SNHLY, CDR2 FYNNEI. V was clipped by 6 bases and J by 6 bases; unmatched bases: 6. The CDR3 has 15 amino acids. The CDR3 protein is CASSEWTSGRGEQYF. CDR3 DNA: TGTGCCAGCAGCGAGTGGACTAGCGGGAGGGGCGAGCAGTACTTC. Together with reference TRBV2 and TRBJ2-7, the CDR3 gives the full variable domain: EPEVTQTPSHQVTQMGQEVILRCVPISNHLYFYWYRQILGQKVEFLVSFYNNEISEKSEIFDDQFSVERPDGSNFTLKIRSTKLEDSAMYFCASSEWTSGRGEQYFGPGTRLTVT.

This chain joins TRBV21-1 and TRBJ2-5; TRBD2 was called by the table and not checked on the DNA. TRBV21-1 is termed a pseudogene. The CDR3 has 20 amino acids. The CDR3 DNA reads TGTGCCAGCAGCAAAGAGTCCCTAGCGGGAGCCTGTATAATACAAGAGACCCAGTACTTC. Encoded protein: CASSKESLAGACIIQETQYF.

The chain links TRBV5-8 to TRBJ2-2; D ambiguous. This CDR3 spans 12 amino acids. Trimming stripped 0 bases from V and 7 bases from J, with 4 bases between. In germline, CDR1 is SGHTS, CDR2 YDEGEE. The CDR3 reads CASSLDGGELFF. CDR3 DNA: TGTGCCAGCAGCTTGGACGGCGGGGAGCTGTTTTTT.

The V and J genes are TRBV14 and TRBJ1-1; 9 bases fit TRBD1. The CDR3 totals 15 residues. Germline trimming cut 2 bases from V and 4 bases from J; bases unmatched to any gene: 5. Germline assignment: CDR1 SGHDN and CDR2 FVKESK. The CDR3: CASSQRGQGVTEAFF. In DNA form, the CDR3 reads TGTGCCAGCAGCCAAAGGGGACAGGGAGTCACTGAAGCTTTCTTT.

The CDR3, as DNA: TGTGCCAGCAGTGGGGAGGGCCTAGAGACCCAGTACTTC. As protein: CASSGEGLETQYF. The chain combines TRBV2 with TRBJ2-5; 7 bases fit TRBD2. Germline V gene sequence: CDR1 SNHLY, CDR2 FYNNEI. Trimming removed 4 bases from V and 4 bases from J; junction bases left unmatched: 3. CDR3 size: 13 residues.

This rearrangement joins TRBV6-5 to TRBJ2-3; 9 bases agree with TRBD2. The V gene's germline CDR1 is MNHEY and CDR2 SVGAGI. The ends lost 8 bases at V and 8 bases at J; junction bases unmatched: 14. This CDR3 contains 15 residues. The DNA for the CDR3 is TGTGCCAGCGGCGATGGGGCGGGAGGGCCAGGTACGCAGTATTTT. Amino acids: CASGDGAGGPGTQYF.

The genes are TRBV18 and TRBJ2-1, with 14 nucleotides matching TRBD2. Trimming cost V 4 bases and J 8 bases; bases outside gene matches: 4. This CDR3 spans 15 amino acids. Per germline, CDR1 KGHSH and CDR2 LQKENI. DNA for the CDR3: TGTGCCAGCTCACTGGGACTAGCGGGAGTCGATGAGCAGTTCTTC. As protein: CASSLGLAGVDEQFF.

V and J are TRBV5-4 and TRBJ2-5; D may be TRBD1 (5 bases). Germline V gene sequence: CDR1 SGHNT, CDR2 YYREEE (reference sequence). Trimming removed 4 bases from V and 0 bases from J, with 10 bases in between. This CDR3 has 14 amino acids. The CDR3 sequence is CASSLSTDQETQYF. CDR3 DNA sequence: TGTGCCAGCAGCCTATCGACAGACCAAGAGACCCAGTACTTC.

This chain joins TRBV18 and TRBJ1-2; 7 positions match TRBD1. The ends lost 5 bases at V and 2 bases at J; junction bases unmatched: 2. CDR3 length equals 13 residues. In germline, CDR1 is KGHSH, CDR2 LQKENI. The CDR3 DNA reads TGTGCCAGCTCAATACAGGGGAACTATGGCTACACCTTC. Its protein is CASSIQGNYGYTF.

This clone was detected only a few times. The chain couples TRBV9 to TRBJ1-2; 9 bases fit TRBD1. The CDR3 length is 15 residues. Losses at the gene ends were 2 bases for V and 6 bases for J; bases not matched to a gene: 8. The germline V gene encodes CDR1 SGDLS and CDR2 YYNGEE. Here the CDR3 reads CASSVLGTGFDGYTF. DNA for the CDR3: TGTGCCAGCAGCGTCCTCGGGACAGGGTTCGATGGCTACACCTTC.